A single sample gave rise to the 27 T cell receptor beta chains below, sequenced in a study of early T cells in non-severe SARS-CoV-2 infection. TCRdb reprocessed the 5' RACE reads via MiXCR and lists one record per CDR3 protein. The sample has around 57,000 distinct CDR3 sequences, around 12% seen once. The specimen sequenced was whole blood. Receptors originate from an adult who was a healthcare worker with PCR-confirmed SARS-CoV-2 infection or an uninfected control (not recorded which).

The J gene is TRBJ2-7, the V gene TRBV20-1; the match to TRBD1 covers 9 bases. The CDR3 covers 12 residues. Germline CDR1 DFQATT, CDR2 SNEGSKA (reference sequence). Losses at the gene ends were 2 bases for V and 5 bases for J; bases not matched to a gene: 1. The CDR3 spells CSARRDRDEQYF. The CDR3 region has the DNA TGCAGTGCTAGAAGGGACAGGGACGAGCAGTACTTC.

Here the CDR3 DNA reads TGTGCCAGCAGTTTAGGACAGGAAGCAAATTCACCCCTCCACTTT. Translated: CASSLGQEANSPLHF. The chain links TRBV12-3 or TRBV12-4 to TRBJ1-6; D perhaps matches TRBD1 (6 bases). Trimming cost V 1 base and J 7 bases, with 11 bases left between them. This CDR3 is 15 amino acids long.

V and J are TRBV28 and TRBJ2-1; D is unresolved. The CDR3 length is 13 residues. Looked up from germline, CDR1 is MDHEN and CDR2 is SYDVKM. V lost 6 bases, J lost 1 base, and 7 bases lay in between. The CDR3 region has the DNA TGTGCCAGCAGAGGTCCATCCTACAATGAGCAGTTCTTC. As protein: CASRGPSYNEQFF.

The sample holds many counts of this clonotype. This chain uses TRBV11-2 with TRBJ1-5; possibly TRBD1 for D (5 bases). The germline CDR1 and CDR2 sequences are SGHAT and FQNNGV. V lost 0 bases to trimming and J lost 6 bases, with 6 bases between them. This CDR3 comprises 13 residues. CDR3 sequence: CASSLDGGQPQHF. The CDR3 nucleotides are TGTGCCAGCAGCTTAGATGGGGGTCAGCCCCAGCATTTT.

V usage is TRBV5-1 and J usage is TRBJ2-2; D may be TRBD2 (5 bases). The CDR3 totals 15 residues. In germline, CDR1 is SGHRS, CDR2 YFSETQ. V was pared by 5 bases and J by 0 bases, with 11 bases between. CDR3: CASSERSSNTGELFF. The CDR3 DNA reads TGCGCCAGCAGTGAGCGGTCTTCGAACACCGGGGAGCTGTTTTTT.

This clonotype was seen a few times. The V call is TRBV6-6, the J call TRBJ1-2; D unresolved. The CDR3 contains 11 residues. Germline assignment: CDR1 MNHNY and CDR2 SVGAGI (reference sequence). Trimming cost V 0 bases and J 13 bases, with 9 bases left between them. The CDR3 sequence: CASSYSQKFTF. The CDR3 DNA reads TGTGCCAGCAGTTACTCCCAGAAGTTCACCTTC.

The chain has TRBV5-6 and TRBJ2-7; D perhaps matches TRBD2 (5 bases). This CDR3 contains 13 residues. Germline values: CDR1 SGHDT, CDR2 YYEEEE. V lost 4 bases, J lost 3 bases, and 11 bases lay in between. The DNA of the CDR3 is TGTGCCAGCAGCCGCCTGGGAGACTACGAGCAGTACTTC. Its protein product is CASSRLGDYEQYF.

This sequence joins TRBV19 and TRBJ2-1; D ambiguous. The CDR3 length is 13 residues. V was shortened by 9 bases and J by 5 bases, with 14 bases between the two germline ends. Looked up from germline, CDR1 is LNHDA and CDR2 is SQIVND (reference sequence). The CDR3 region has the DNA TGTGCCAGCACCGGGTGGCACGACAATGAGCAGTTCTTC. Its protein product is CASTGWHDNEQFF.

This clonotype came up a few times. The genes are TRBV6-2 or TRBV6-3 and TRBJ2-2; tentative D call: TRBD2 (6 bases). CDR3 length: 16 residues. The V end was cut by 0 bases, the J end by 4 bases, with 12 bases between. Germline V gene lookup returns CDR1 MNHEY and CDR2 SVGEGT. CDR3 protein: CASSYSLRDFTGELFF. The CDR3, as DNA: TGTGCCAGCAGTTACTCGCTCAGGGACTTCACCGGGGAGCTGTTTTTT.

This clonotype showed up just once. This may arise from a read error, as a much more abundant clone is one base away. This sequence joins TRBV3-1 and TRBJ1-6; D unresolved. Germline V lookup: CDR1 LGHDT, CDR2 YNNKEL (reference sequence). This CDR3 contains 12 residues. The CDR3 DNA is TGTGCCAGCAGCCAAGATAATTCACCCATCCACTTT. As protein: CASSQDNSPIHF.

V and J are TRBV7-2 and TRBJ2-1; 10 bases match TRBD2. The V segment lost 3 bases and the J segment 8 bases; nucleotides outside the gene matches: 7. Germline loops: CDR1 SGHTA, CDR2 FQGNSA. The CDR3 runs 15 residues. The CDR3 loop reads CASSLRSGRSDEQFF. The CDR3 bases are TGTGCCAGCAGCTTGCGTAGCGGGAGGAGCGATGAGCAGTTCTTC.

The chain uses TRBV4-3 and TRBJ1-4, with TRBD1 as a possible D gene (5 bases). Germline CDR1 LGHNA, CDR2 YSLEER. The CDR3 contains 15 residues. The germline V and J ends were trimmed by 1 base and 7 bases, with 13 bases remaining between them. The CDR3 nucleotides read TGCGCCAGCAGCCAAGGACAGCTTAATAGTGAAAAACTGTTTTTT. Its translation: CASSQGQLNSEKLFF.

This clonotype was observed a handful of times. V gene TRBV5-6 combines with J gene TRBJ2-3; D is undetermined. V lost 0 bases and J lost 2, with 7 bases in between. The CDR3 is 14 amino acids. The germline gives CDR1 SGHDT, CDR2 YYEEEE. The CDR3 loop reads CASSLGRATDTQYF. CDR3 nucleotide sequence: TGTGCCAGCAGCTTGGGTCGAGCCACAGATACGCAGTATTTT. The variable domain in full, completed from reference TRBV5-6 and TRBJ2-3, reads DAGVTQSPTHLIKTRGQQVTLRCSPKSGHDTVSWYQQALGQGPQFIFQYYEEEERQRGNFPDRFSGHQFPNYSSELNVNALLLGDSALYLCASSLGRATDTQYFGPGTRLTVL.

This clonotype has ten or more counts. The rearrangement links TRBV4-1 to TRBJ1-2, with TRBD1 matching 7 bases. The CDR3 loop spans 14 amino acids. Trimming removed 4 bases from V and 4 bases from J; junction bases left unmatched: 6. Looked up from germline, CDR1 is MGHRA and CDR2 is YSYEKL. As DNA, the CDR3 is TGCGCCAGCAGCCCTGACCCAGGGGGCTATGGCTACACCTTC. Protein: CASSPDPGGYGYTF.

The chain joins TRBV6-2 or TRBV6-3 to TRBJ2-7, with TRBD2 matching over 13 bases. CDR1 and CDR2 (germline): MNHEY, SVGEGT. CDR3 length equals 17 residues. J lost 5 bases, V lost 5 bases, and 12 bases had no gene match. CDR3 bases: TGTGCCAGCAGTCAACGTCCGGTGACTAGCGGGAGGAACGAGCAGTACTTC. It encodes CASSQRPVTSGRNEQYF.

Written as DNA, the CDR3 is TGCAGCGTTGATTATAGTCCTGGAGAGACCCAGTACTTC. Protein product: CSVDYSPGETQYF. This chain links TRBV29-1 with TRBJ2-5; D not certain. In germline, CDR1 is SQVTM, CDR2 ANQGSEA. CDR3 length equals 13 residues. V was shortened by 3 bases and J by 4 bases, with 12 bases between the two germline ends.

This clonotype came up many times. V usage is TRBV29-1 and J usage is TRBJ2-2, with D hard to call. This CDR3 contains 12 residues. The germline gives CDR1 SQVTM, CDR2 ANQGSEA. V was cut by 6 bases and J by 6 bases, with 11 bases left in between. CDR3 region: CSVDLGSGELFF. The CDR3 region has the DNA TGCAGCGTCGACCTGGGGTCCGGGGAGCTGTTTTTT.

The chain uses TRBV12-3 or TRBV12-4 and TRBJ2-1, with 11 bases fitting TRBD2. There are 14 residues in the CDR3. Germline trimming cut 4 bases from V and 9 bases from J; bases unmatched to any gene: 5. CDR3 loop: CASSWKLAGVEQFF. The CDR3 nucleotides are TGTGCCAGCAGTTGGAAACTAGCGGGGGTTGAGCAGTTCTTC.

This clonotype was detected ten times or more. Germline is not matched at one junction end, which may reflect a read error. The CDR3 is CASSSPGEVYEQYF. The CDR3 coding sequence is TGTGCCAGCTCATCACCGGGAGAGGTCTACGAGCAGTACTTC. This chain links TRBV18 with TRBJ2-7; D might be TRBD2 (6 bases). Germline CDR1 and CDR2: KGHSH and LQKENI. The CDR3 length is 14 residues. The full variable domain, in which reference TRBV18 and TRBJ2-7 provide the parts outside the CDR3, is NAGVMQNPRHLVRRRGQEARLRCSPMKGHSHVYWYRQLPEEGLKFMVYLQKENIIDESGMPKERFSAEFPKEGPSILRIQQVVRGDSAAYFCASSSPGEVYEQYFGPGTRLTVT.

This clonotype has just a few counts. The chain links TRBV20-1 to TRBJ1-4; D gene uncertain. In germline, CDR1 is DFQATT, CDR2 SNEGSKA (reference sequence). This CDR3 has 15 amino acids. The V end was cut by 6 bases, the J end by 0 bases, with 14 bases between. CDR3 loop: CSAFRPGSTNEKLFF. The CDR3 nucleotides are TGCAGTGCCTTCCGGCCGGGGTCAACTAATGAAAAACTGTTTTTT.

This clonotype has ten or more counts. J is TRBJ2-3 and V is TRBV2; maybe TRBD2 (6 bases). The CDR3 covers 13 residues. The V end lost 5 bases, the J end lost 4 bases, and 10 bases lay between the germline ends. Germline V gives CDR1 SNHLY, CDR2 FYNNEI. This chain's CDR3 is CASSPSSADTQYF. CDR3 nucleotides: TGTGCCAGCAGTCCCTCTAGCGCAGATACGCAGTATTTT.

The CDR3 DNA sequence: TGTGCCAGCAGCCCGGGACAAATACGCACCGGGGAGCTGTTTTTT. As protein: CASSPGQIRTGELFF. The chain recombines TRBV11-2 with TRBJ2-2, with TRBD1 as a possible D gene (6 bases). The CDR3 loop spans 15 amino acids. Per germline, CDR1 SGHAT and CDR2 FQNNGV. V was pared by 5 bases and J by 4 bases, with 14 bases between. Based on the CDR3 plus reference TRBV11-2 and TRBJ2-2, the full variable domain is EAGVAQSPRYKIIEKRQSVAFWCNPISGHATLYWYQQILGQGPKLLIQFQNNGVVDDSQLPKDRFSAERLKGVDSTLKIQPAKLEDSAVYLCASSPGQIRTGELFFGEGSRLTVL.

In its sample, this clonotype was seen many times. The chain joins TRBV6-5 to TRBJ2-4; possible D gene TRBD2, 5 bases. Trimming cost V 0 bases and J 0 bases, with 9 bases left between them. From germline, CDR1 is MNHEY and CDR2 SVGAGI. This CDR3 has 16 residues. CDR3 DNA: TGTGCCAGCAGTTACTCGAGTGGACTAGCCAAAAACATTCAGTACTTC. Amino acids: CASSYSSGLAKNIQYF.

This clonotype showed up just a few times. This sequence joins TRBV9 and TRBJ2-1; D remains unclear. V was clipped by 2 bases and J by 0 bases, with 9 bases between them. This CDR3 has 15 residues. Per the germline V gene, CDR1 is SGDLS and CDR2 is YYNGEE. The CDR3 DNA reads TGTGCCAGCAGCGTTACAGCGACCTCCTACAATGAGCAGTTCTTC. It translates to CASSVTATSYNEQFF.

This clonotype came up many times. The CDR3 DNA follows: TGTGCCAGCAGCTCGTACAGGGCTAAACTCACAGATACGCAGTATTTT. Its translation is CASSSYRAKLTDTQYF. J is TRBJ2-3 and V is TRBV5-5; TRBD1 might be the D (6 bases). CDR1 and CDR2 (germline): SGHKS, YYEKEE (reference sequence). The length of the CDR3 is 16 residues. The V gene lost 3 bases and the J gene lost 2 bases, with 16 bases spanning the gap.

This clonotype has only a few counts. The gene calls are TRBV24-1 and TRBJ2-7; 12 positions match TRBD1. The CDR3 length is 13 residues. With 7 bases clipped from V and 6 bases from J, the junction kept 3 bases outside the gene matches. Germline V gene data show CDR1 as KGHDR and CDR2 as SFDVKD. The CDR3 region has the DNA TGTGCCACCAGGGGACAGGGGGCAGGCGAGCAGTACTTC. Residues: CATRGQGAGEQYF.

This clonotype was seen ten or more times. This chain uses TRBV7-2 with TRBJ2-1; D perhaps matches TRBD2 (5 bases). Trimming removed 4 bases at V and 12 bases at J, with 13 bases between. The CDR3 totals 12 residues. Germline CDR1 and CDR2: SGHTA and FQGNSA. The CDR3 loop reads CASSSPLSGQFF. DNA of the CDR3: TGTGCCAGCAGCTCCCCCTTAAGCGGGCAGTTCTTC.